Following are 13 T cell receptor beta chains from one sample sequenced in a study of blood T cell repertoires in COVID-19. Sequencing was performed with immunoSEQ multiplex PCR; in TCRdb, only in-frame clones are kept and a portion is missing. The sample records about 120,000 clones, 90% being singletons. Input material: peripheral blood. These receptor sequences come from a human donor with active COVID-19. The donor label of this sample is uncertain.

This chain uses TRBV7-9 with TRBJ2-2; D may be TRBD1 (5 bases). Germline V gene lookup returns CDR1 SEHNR and CDR2 FQNEAQ (reference sequence). This CDR3 has 14 residues. Trimming cost V 3 bases and J 2 bases, with 7 bases left between them. Here the CDR3 reads CASSLTENTGELFF. CDR3 nucleotides: TGTGCCAGCAGCTTGACAGAAAACACCGGGGAGCTGTTTTTT.

For the CDR3, the DNA is TGTGCCAGCAGTCGACAGGGGGCGAACACCGGGGAGCTGTTTTTT. Amino acids: CASSRQGANTGELFF. V gene TRBV2 combines with J gene TRBJ2-2; TRBD1 matches at 9 bases. Germline lookup yields CDR1 SNHLY and CDR2 FYNNEI. The CDR3 is 15 residues long. V lost 5 bases to trimming and J lost 0 bases; unmatched junction nucleotides: 1. Combining the CDR3 with reference TRBV2 and TRBJ2-2 gives the whole variable domain EPEVTQTPSHQVTQMGQEVILRCVPISNHLYFYWYRQILGQKVEFLVSFYNNEISEKSEIFDDQFSVERPDGSNFTLKIRSTKLEDSAMYFCASSRQGANTGELFFGEGSRLTVL.

This clone was recorded only once. This chain uses TRBV5-1 with TRBJ2-2, with 8 bases aligning to TRBD1. Trimming took 0 bases from V and 3 from J; bases not matched to a gene: 4. This CDR3 region has 16 residues. Germline V gene lookup returns CDR1 SGHRS and CDR2 YFSETQ. DNA for the CDR3: TGCGCCAGCAGCTTGGGGGACAGGAGAGACACCGGGGAGCTGTTTTTT. Protein sequence: CASSLGDRRDTGELFF.

The V and J genes are TRBV4-2 and TRBJ2-3, with TRBD2 matching 9 bases. The CDR3 has 17 amino acids. Germline V gene lookup returns CDR1 LGHNA and CDR2 YNFKEQ. The junction had 8 bases not matched to a gene; V was cut back by 4 bases and J by 0 bases. The CDR3 region is CASSPNPGLASTDTQYF. The DNA of the CDR3 is TGTGCCAGCAGCCCCAATCCGGGACTAGCTAGCACAGATACGCAGTATTTT.

This rearrangement joins TRBV11-3 to TRBJ2-7, with 13 nucleotides matching TRBD2. Germline loops: CDR1 SGHNT, CDR2 YENEEA. The CDR3 spans 15 residues. V trimming: 3 bases; J trimming: 3 bases; junction bases outside the gene matches: 2. CDR3 in amino acids: CASSFGLAGVYEQYF. DNA of the CDR3: TGTGCCAGCAGCTTTGGACTAGCGGGGGTCTACGAGCAGTACTTC.

This clone came up once. The V call is TRBV7-9, the J call TRBJ2-2; TRBD1 might be the D (5 bases). CDR3 length: 16 amino acids. Germline CDR1 SEHNR, CDR2 FQNEAQ (reference sequence). Trimming took off 0 bases at V and 0 bases at J, with 8 bases between the two ends. The CDR3 bases are TGTGCCAGCAGCTTAGCAGCAGGGACGAACACCGGGGAGCTGTTTTTT. Residues: CASSLAAGTNTGELFF.

This chain links TRBV29-1 with TRBJ2-3; D is undetermined. CDR3 length: 14 amino acids. Trimming stripped 2 bases from V and 0 bases from J, with 9 bases between. Germline values: CDR1 SQVTM, CDR2 ANQGSEA. As DNA, the CDR3 is TGCAGCGTTGAACCCCCCCTGAGCACAGATACGCAGTATTTT. Translated: CSVEPPLSTDTQYF.

The chain employs TRBV1 and TRBJ2-1; the table assigns TRBD2, which was not confirmed against the DNA. TRBV1 is classified as a pseudogene. The CDR3 spans 15 residues. This CDR3 reads CTSSHIAYSYNEQFF. Written as DNA, the CDR3 is TGCACCAGCAGCCATATAGCGTATTCCTACAATGAGCAGTTCTTC.

This clone showed up just once. A junction end diverges from the germline sequence, so it may reflect a read error. The V gene is TRBV7-9, the J gene TRBJ2-5; 12 bases line up with TRBD2. In germline, CDR1 is SEHNR, CDR2 FQNEAQ (reference sequence). The CDR3 runs to 15 residues. The CDR3, as DNA: TGTGCCAGCAGCCTAGCGGGGGGGCTCCAAGAGACCCAGTACTTC. Translated, it gives CASSLAGGLQETQYF.

J is TRBJ2-1 and V is TRBV7-9; 7 positions agree with TRBD2. The CDR3 runs to 15 residues. Germline assignment: CDR1 SEHNR and CDR2 FQNEAQ (reference sequence). The junction had 7 bases not matched to a gene; V was cut back by 2 bases and J by 6 bases. The CDR3, as DNA: TGTGCCAGCAGCTTACCGGGACTAAAATTCAATGAGCAGTTCTTC. This gives the protein CASSLPGLKFNEQFF. Supplemented by reference TRBV7-9 and TRBJ2-1, the full variable domain reads DTGVSQNPRHKITKRGQNVTFRCDPISEHNRLYWYRQTLGQGPEFLTYFQNEAQLEKSRLLSDRFSAERPKGSFSTLEIQRTEQGDSAMYLCASSLPGLKFNEQFFGPGTRLTVL.

The chain is built from TRBV6-5 and TRBJ1-5; D is unresolved. Trimming removed 5 bases from V and 9 bases from J, with 14 bases in between. Germline CDR1 and CDR2: MNHEY and SVGAGI. The CDR3 contains 13 residues. The CDR3 coding sequence is TGTGCCAGCAGTCCCCGCGATTTTGCGCCCCAGCATTTT. This encodes CASSPRDFAPQHF.

The chain recombines TRBV10-2 with TRBJ2-3, with D perhaps matching TRBD1 (5 bases). Germline CDR1 and CDR2: WSHSY and SAAADI. The CDR3 has 12 amino acids. V was cut by 5 bases and J by 4 bases, with 7 bases left in between. The chain's CDR3 is CASSLRADTQYF. The CDR3 DNA follows: TGCGCCAGCAGTCTCAGGGCAGATACGCAGTATTTT.

The V and J genes are TRBV19 and TRBJ1-2; D is unresolved. The germline V gene has CDR1 LNHDA and CDR2 SQIVND (reference sequence). Trimming pared 5 bases from V and 3 bases from J, leaving 10 bases between. CDR3 length: 13 residues. The CDR3 DNA sequence: TGTGCCAGTAGTCAAACAGTTGACTATGGCTACACCTTC. This codes for CASSQTVDYGYTF.